A single sample is the source of the 13 T cell receptor beta chains below, sequenced in a study of blood T cells in healthy people across ages. A second PCR of about 7 to 12 cycles used a sample-barcoded 5' primer and a J-beta primer mix. Via MiXCR, TCRdb re-called the 5' RACE reads, giving one row per CDR3 protein. The data show roughly 1.5 million distinct CDR3 sequences, under 55% seen once. What was sequenced was blood. All receptors come from a woman aged 18-35 years in good health.

A remark on this clonotype: One end of the junction fails to match germline, which may point to a read error. The chain links TRBV20-1 to TRBJ1-2; TRBD1 is a possible D gene (6 bases). Germline CDR1 reads DFQATT; CDR2 reads SNEGSKA (reference sequence). The CDR3 spans 14 residues. CDR3 DNA: TGCAGTGCCCCGGTCCTGGACAGCAACTATGACTACACCTTC. It yields the protein CSAPVLDSNYDYTF.

The rearrangement links TRBV7-9 to TRBJ1-1; D may be TRBD1 (5 bases). The length of the CDR3 is 14 residues. The V gene lost 5 bases and the J gene lost 2 bases, with 12 bases spanning the gap. The V gene's germline CDR1 is SEHNR and CDR2 FQNEAQ (reference sequence). CDR3 nucleotide sequence: TGTGCCAGCAGCCGGGGGATGGGAAACACTGAAGCTTTCTTT. As protein: CASSRGMGNTEAFF.

In DNA form, the CDR3 reads TGCGCCAGCAGCCAACCACCTAGCTCCTACGAGCAGTACTTC. It encodes CASSQPPSSYEQYF. The rearrangement links TRBV4-1 to TRBJ2-7; D is unresolved. V was trimmed by 2 bases and J by 0 bases, leaving 8 bases between them. The germline CDR1 and CDR2 sequences are MGHRA and YSYEKL. This CDR3 has 14 amino acids.

There are a few counts of this clonotype. This chain connects TRBV28 to TRBJ1-2; the match to TRBD1 covers 10 bases. Germline values: CDR1 MDHEN, CDR2 SYDVKM. V lost 4 bases and J lost 0; bases outside the gene matches: 8. There are 17 residues in the CDR3. The CDR3 bases are TGTGCCAGCAGTTCCTTAGGACAGGGGGGCCCTAACTATGGCTACACCTTC. Its protein product is CASSSLGQGGPNYGYTF.

The chain has TRBV21-1 and TRBJ2-1. The J call may not be correct, given that the DNA end is closer to TRBJ2-7. TRBV21-1 is assigned pseudogene status. This CDR3 region has 14 residues. CDR3 region: CASSKLGFDNEQYF. For the CDR3, the DNA is TGTGCCAGCAGCAAGTTAGGGTTTGACAATGAGCAGTACTTC.

This clonotype was seen a handful of times. This chain links TRBV28 with TRBJ2-7, with TRBD2 matching over 11 bases. V shed 6 bases and J 5 bases; nucleotides not matched to a gene: 9. Germline V CDR1 and CDR2: MDHEN, SYDVKM. The CDR3 contains 15 residues. The CDR3 region is CASSTTSGSPNEQYF. CDR3 in DNA: TGTGCCAGCAGCACTACTAGCGGGAGCCCCAACGAGCAGTACTTC.

Comments on this clonotype: A much larger clone lies one base from this, so it may be a read error. V and J are TRBV29-1 and TRBJ2-1; the match to TRBD1 covers 11 bases. Germline-derived CDR1 and CDR2 are SQVTM and ANQGSEA. This CDR3 is 13 amino acids long. Trimming removed 4 bases from V and 10 bases from J; junction bases left unmatched: 6. The CDR3 reads CSVAGQGAYEQFF. The CDR3 nucleotides are TGCAGCGTTGCCGGACAGGGGGCCTACGAGCAGTTCTTC.

This clonotype was seen only a few times. This chain links TRBV4-3 with TRBJ2-3; D may match TRBD1 or TRBD2 (5 bases each). The CDR3 runs 15 residues. Deletions cut 4 bases from V and 2 bases from J, with 13 bases between. In germline, CDR1 is LGHNA, CDR2 YSLEER. The CDR3 here is CASSRVGTITDTQYF. In nucleotides, the CDR3 is TGCGCCAGCAGCCGCGTCGGGACCATCACAGATACGCAGTATTTT.

This chain links TRBV7-9 with TRBJ1-5; possibly TRBD1 for D (6 bases). Trimming removed 1 base at V and 6 bases at J, with 19 bases between. Germline V CDR1 and CDR2: SEHNR, FQNEAQ (reference sequence). CDR3 length: 17 residues. CDR3 in DNA: TGTGCCAGCAGCTTAGTTTCGGGGGCGAGTAGTAGTCAGCCCCAGCATTTT. Encoded protein: CASSLVSGASSSQPQHF.

The sample holds a few counts of this clonotype. This chain joins TRBV13 and TRBJ2-3; TRBD2 is a possible D gene (6 bases). The CDR3 length is 15 residues. The V end was cut by 5 bases, the J end by 2 bases, with 14 bases between. Per germline, CDR1 PRHDT and CDR2 FYEKMQ (reference sequence). The CDR3 nucleotides read TGTGCCAGCAGCCCGGGACTCGTTCTCACAGATACGCAGTATTTT. Its translation is CASSPGLVLTDTQYF.

The table lists this clonotype with a few counts. The chain uses TRBV21-1 and TRBJ2-7; TRBD1 is the table's D call, not checked against the DNA. TRBV21-1 is an annotated pseudogene. The CDR3 extends over 14 amino acids. The CDR3 loop is CASTGTGTGYEQYF. The CDR3 coding sequence is TGTGCCAGCACCGGGACAGGGACAGGCTACGAGCAGTACTTC.

This clonotype was seen at least ten times. The junction departs from germline at one end; a sequencing error may be responsible. This CDR3 is CASSRDEETQYF. CDR3 in DNA: TGTGCCAGCAGCCGGGACGAAGAGACCCAGTACTTC. The chain employs TRBV4-1 and TRBJ2-7, with D possibly being TRBD1 or TRBD2 (5 bases each). TRBJ2-5 explains the end of the DNA better; the J call may be wrong. Germline CDR1 MGHRA, CDR2 YSYEKL. This CDR3 has 12 residues.

The chain joins TRBV29-1 to TRBJ1-2; D gene uncertain. The germline gives CDR1 SQVTM, CDR2 ANQGSEA. The length of the CDR3 is 13 residues. Trimming took 4 bases from V and 3 from J, leaving 12 bases between them. The CDR3 nucleotides read TGCAGCGTTGTCCTACGGAGTCACTATGGCTACACCTTC. Translated: CSVVLRSHYGYTF.